The rows below give T cell receptor beta chains drawn from one sample of a study of identical twins. TCRdb reprocessed the 5' RACE reads via MiXCR and lists one record per CDR3 protein. In the table there are under 1 million distinct CDR3 sequences, around an eighth of which are singletons. Separately, the same data were catalogued under a study of yellow fever vaccine responses in identical twins.

The sample was PBMCs. The receptors were sampled from a woman under 30 in good health. Both conserved end residues are part of each CDR3. The D gene is left open where the match is weak. Some rows mark clone size as missing; the rest say once, few, many or name a class of expanded clone.

V gene,D gene,clone size,J gene,CDR3 protein,CDR3 DNA
TRBV20-1,TRBD2,few,TRBJ2-1,CSARGAQREAAVYNEQFF,TGCAGTGCTAGAGGGGCTCAGCGGGAAGCTGCGGTGTACAATGAGCAGTTCTTC
TRBV20-1,NA,NA,TRBJ2-2,CSASTAGSFTGELFF,TGCAGTGCGTCAACGGCCGGGTCCTTCACCGGGGAGCTGTTTTTT
TRBV11-2,TRBD2,NA,TRBJ2-1,CASSSSPRSGGYNEQFF,TGTGCCAGCAGCTCTTCCCCTCGCAGCGGGGGCTACAATGAGCAGTTCTTC
TRBV7-9,TRBD2,NA,TRBJ2-7,CASSPPAGSNMYEQYF,TGTGCCAGCAGCCCCCCAGCGGGATCTAATATGTACGAGCAGTACTTC
TRBV7-8,TRBD1,NA,TRBJ2-5,CASTGDSSETQYF,TGTGCCAGCACCGGGGACAGCTCCGAGACCCAGTACTTC
TRBV20-1,TRBD1,NA,TRBJ1-4,CSARGQGHEKLFF,TGCAGTGCTCGGGGACAGGGGCACGAAAAACTGTTTTTT
TRBV18,NA,few,TRBJ2-1,CASSPRSYPASPYNEQFF,TGTGCCAGCTCACCACGATCCTACCCTGCCAGTCCCTACAATGAGCAGTTCTTC
TRBV20-1,TRBD2,many,TRBJ2-3,CSARSASGGVKDTQYF,TGCAGTGCTAGATCGGCTAGCGGGGGGGTGAAAGATACGCAGTATTTT
TRBV29-1,NA,NA,TRBJ2-1,CSVEGSDSQFF,TGCAGCGTCGAGGGGTCAGATTCGCAGTTCTTC
TRBV3-1,NA,few,TRBJ1-5,CASSHGQFNQPQHF,TGTGCCAGCAGCCACGGACAATTCAATCAGCCCCAGCATTTT
TRBV5-1,NA,many,TRBJ2-3,CASSLQASTDTQYF,TGCGCCAGCAGCTTACAGGCGAGCACAGATACGCAGTATTTT
TRBV10-3,TRBD2,few,TRBJ2-1,CAISDSGGSSYNEQFF,TGTGCCATCAGTGATAGCGGGGGCAGCTCCTACAATGAGCAGTTCTTC
TRBV4-1,NA,many,TRBJ2-7,CASSQGHNYEQYF,TGCGCCAGCAGCCAGGGACACAACTACGAGCAGTACTTC
TRBV7-9,TRBD1,NA,TRBJ1-4,CASSLDTGQLNEKLFF,TGTGCCAGCAGCTTGGATACGGGACAGCTTAATGAAAAACTGTTTTTT
TRBV29-1,TRBD2,few,TRBJ2-1,CSVDGTSGRDYNEQFF,TGCAGCGTTGACGGGACTAGCGGGAGGGATTACAATGAGCAGTTCTTC